This paragraph reports one T cell receptor (beta chain). Antigen specificity is unknown. Time point defined: five to six months of natalizumab therapy. This entry is derived from a study of multiple sclerosis patients with progressive multifocal leukoencephalopathy. Whole-study findings and limits: Findings may reflect JC virus infection or just general immunocompromise. Clones expanded at PML were already present before and during natalizumab.

Unmatched junction bases numbered 3, after V lost 5 bases and J lost 6 bases. Per germline, CDR1 MRHNA and CDR2 SNTAGT. The CDR3 covers 13 residues. The assay was immunoSEQ multiplex PCR, and TCRdb's table has in-frame clones only and misses some. The repertoire includes some 30,000 clones, over 85% of them detected once, and about 1.4% sits in the top ten. The sample was PBMCs, taken from a patient treated with natalizumab. This chain uses TRBV6-4 with TRBJ2-1, with 8 nucleotides matching TRBD2. The receptor comes from a human donor with multiple sclerosis. CDR3 nucleotides: TGTGCCAGCAGTCCCGGGACTAGCAATGAGCAGTTCTTC. Its translation is CASSPGTSNEQFF.